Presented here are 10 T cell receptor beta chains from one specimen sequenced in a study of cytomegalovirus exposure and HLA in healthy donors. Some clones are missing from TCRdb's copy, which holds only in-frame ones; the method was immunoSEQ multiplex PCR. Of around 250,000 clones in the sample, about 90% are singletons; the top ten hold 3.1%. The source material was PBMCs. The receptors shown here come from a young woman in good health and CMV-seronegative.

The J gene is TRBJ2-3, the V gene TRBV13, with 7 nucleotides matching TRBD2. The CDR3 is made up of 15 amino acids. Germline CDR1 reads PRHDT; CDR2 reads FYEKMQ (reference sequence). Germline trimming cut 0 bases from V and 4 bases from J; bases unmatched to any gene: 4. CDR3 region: CASSLGREIADTQYF. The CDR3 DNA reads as TGTGCCAGCAGCTTAGGGCGGGAGATTGCAGATACGCAGTATTTT.

This CDR3 is CASSLGQAHGYTF. The CDR3 bases are TGTGCCAGCAGCTTAGGTCAGGCTCATGGCTACACCTTC. The chain is built from TRBV11-2 and TRBJ1-2; D not certain. Trimming pared 1 base from V and 6 bases from J, leaving 9 bases between. This CDR3 region has 13 residues. CDR1 is SGHAT, CDR2 FQNNGV, per germline.

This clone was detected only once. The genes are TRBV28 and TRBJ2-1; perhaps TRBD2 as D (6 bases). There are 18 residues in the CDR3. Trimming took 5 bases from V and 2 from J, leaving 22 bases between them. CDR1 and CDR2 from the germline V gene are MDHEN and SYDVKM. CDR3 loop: CASSPNTGTSSPYNEQFF. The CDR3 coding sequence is TGTGCCAGCAGTCCGAATACCGGAACTAGCAGTCCCTACAATGAGCAGTTCTTC.

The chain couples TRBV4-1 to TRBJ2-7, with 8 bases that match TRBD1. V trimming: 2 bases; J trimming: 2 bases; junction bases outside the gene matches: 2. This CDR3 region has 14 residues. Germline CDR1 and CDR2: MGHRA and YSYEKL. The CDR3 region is CASSQRDRPYEQYF. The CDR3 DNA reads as TGCGCCAGCAGCCAACGGGACAGGCCCTACGAGCAGTACTTC.

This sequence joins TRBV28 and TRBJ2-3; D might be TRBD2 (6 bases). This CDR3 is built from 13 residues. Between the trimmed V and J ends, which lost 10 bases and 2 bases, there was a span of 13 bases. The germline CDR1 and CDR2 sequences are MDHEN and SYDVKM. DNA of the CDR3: TGTGCCATGGGGACTCCTAACACAGATACGCAGTATTTT. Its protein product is CAMGTPNTDTQYF.

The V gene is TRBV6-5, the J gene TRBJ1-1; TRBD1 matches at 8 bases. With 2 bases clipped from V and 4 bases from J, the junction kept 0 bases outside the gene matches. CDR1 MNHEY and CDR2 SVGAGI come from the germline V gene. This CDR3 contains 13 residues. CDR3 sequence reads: CASSYTGGTEAFF. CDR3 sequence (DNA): TGTGCCAGCAGTTACACAGGGGGCACTGAAGCTTTCTTT.

The CDR3 protein is CASSYLGAGEYGYTF. The CDR3, as DNA: TGTGCCAGCAGCTACCTCGGGGCCGGTGAATATGGCTACACCTTC. The chain recombines TRBV7-2 with TRBJ1-2, with a possible D match to TRBD1 (5 bases). V was pared by 4 bases and J by 5 bases, with 17 bases between. This CDR3 has 15 residues. CDR1 and CDR2 from the germline V gene are SGHTA and FQGNSA. Variable domain in full (rest from reference TRBV7-2 and TRBJ1-2): GAGVSQSPSNKVTEKGKDVELRCDPISGHTALYWYRQSLGQGLEFLIYFQGNSAPDKSGLPSDRFSAERTGGSVSTLTIQRTQQEDSAVYLCASSYLGAGEYGYTFGSGTRLTVV.

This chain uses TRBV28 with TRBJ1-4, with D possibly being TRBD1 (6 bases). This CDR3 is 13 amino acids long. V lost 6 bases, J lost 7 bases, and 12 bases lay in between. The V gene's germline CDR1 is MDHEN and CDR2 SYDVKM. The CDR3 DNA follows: TGTGCCAGCAGAACCGGGACACTTGAAAAACTGTTTTTT. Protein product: CASRTGTLEKLFF. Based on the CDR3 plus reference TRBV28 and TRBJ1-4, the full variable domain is DVKVTQSSRYLVKRTGEKVFLECVQDMDHENMFWYRQDPGLGLRLIYFSYDVKMKEKGDIPEGYSVSREKKERFSLILESASTNQTSMYLCASRTGTLEKLFFGSGTQLSVL.

The CDR3 DNA is TGTGCCACCAGCATCGGATTGGCCTCCTGGGGCTACAATGAGCAGTTCTTC. Protein: CATSIGLASWGYNEQFF. V usage is TRBV15 and J usage is TRBJ2-1; no clear D gene. Trimming took off 4 bases at V and 3 bases at J, with 19 bases between the two ends. There are 17 residues in the CDR3. The germline gives CDR1 LNHNV, CDR2 YYDKDF (reference sequence).

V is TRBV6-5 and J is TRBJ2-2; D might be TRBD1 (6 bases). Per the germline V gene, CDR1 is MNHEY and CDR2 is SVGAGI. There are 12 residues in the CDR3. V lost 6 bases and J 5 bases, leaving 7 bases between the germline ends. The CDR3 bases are TGTGCCAGCAGGGGGACAACCGGGGAGCTGTTTTTT. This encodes CASRGTTGELFF.